The 19 T cell receptor beta chains given below trace back to one sample, sequenced in a study of blood T cell repertoires in COVID-19. Measured with immunoSEQ multiplex PCR; TCRdb has only the in-frame clones, and not every one. The data hold a few hundred thousand clones, with over 75% observed a single time. Sequencing was carried out using PBMCs or T cells enriched from blood (not recorded which). These receptors were taken from a woman aged 40 to 50 with acute COVID-19.

The genes are TRBV5-3 and TRBJ1-4; 9 bases are a match to TRBD1. TRBV5-3 is reported as an ORF; its role is uncertain. With V trimmed by 4 bases and J by 8 bases, 18 bases remained unmatched. The CDR3 is 18 residues long. This CDR3 reads CARSPRDRDSPSKEKLFF. The CDR3 region has the DNA TGTGCCAGAAGCCCCAGGGACAGGGATTCGCCCTCGAAGGAAAAACTGTTTTTT.

In this sample, this clone turned up a few times. J is TRBJ1-1 and V is TRBV15, with D unclear. The CDR3 runs to 13 residues. The V end was cut by 4 bases, the J end by 4 bases, with 10 bases between. Germline values: CDR1 LNHNV, CDR2 YYDKDF (reference sequence). The CDR3 DNA sequence: TGTGCCACCAGCACCCCGGGGTCCACTGAAGCTTTCTTT. This gives the protein CATSTPGSTEAFF.

The chain has TRBV19 and TRBJ1-2; TRBD1 agrees at 7 bases. J was trimmed by 8 bases and V by 10 bases; bases with no gene match: 10. The CDR3 spans 12 residues. Germline V lookup: CDR1 LNHDA, CDR2 SQIVND (reference sequence). The CDR3 region has the DNA TGTGCCACCCGGACAGGAACTAACGGCTACACCTTC. This codes for CATRTGTNGYTF.

The V call is TRBV7-3, the J call TRBJ2-5; tentatively, D is TRBD2 (7 bases). Germline V CDR1 and CDR2: SGHTA, FQGTGA. This CDR3 spans 17 amino acids. The V gene lost 4 bases and the J gene lost 2 bases, with 20 bases spanning the gap. CDR3 bases: TGTGCCAGCAGCTCGATCCCCCGTGGGGGGGCACAAGAGACCCAGTACTTC. It yields the protein CASSSIPRGGAQETQYF.

This clone has more than one count but fewer than ten. The CDR3, as DNA: TGTGCCAGCTCACCACCGGTAGTTGAAAAACTGTTTTTT. Translating it yields CASSPPVVEKLFF. The chain carries TRBV18 and TRBJ1-4; D is uncertain. The V gene's germline CDR1 is KGHSH and CDR2 LQKENI. This CDR3 region has 13 residues. Trimming took off 0 bases at V and 7 bases at J, with 6 bases between the two ends.

This chain links TRBV6-5 with TRBJ2-7, with TRBD1 matching 7 bases. Germline V gives CDR1 MNHEY, CDR2 SVGAGI. The CDR3 is 15 residues long. V was pared by 5 bases and J by 4 bases, with 11 bases of the junction left unmatched. The CDR3: CASSTFNRGNYEQYF. The CDR3 bases are TGTGCCAGCAGTACGTTTAACAGGGGTAATTACGAGCAGTACTTC.

The CDR3 DNA reads as TGTGCCAGCAGAAACAGGGGGCTTAGCTATGGCTACACCTTC. Amino acid sequence: CASRNRGLSYGYTF. This chain links TRBV7-2 with TRBJ1-2; TRBD1 matches 9 bases. Germline values: CDR1 SGHTA, CDR2 FQGNSA. This CDR3 comprises 14 residues. V shed 6 bases, J shed 4 bases, and the junction held 6 bases outside the gene matches.

The chain has TRBV4-1 and TRBJ2-1, with D possibly matching TRBD1 (5 bases). Per the germline V gene, CDR1 is MGHRA and CDR2 is YSYEKL. V was clipped by 0 bases and J by 1 base, with 13 bases between them. CDR3 length: 17 residues. The CDR3 DNA is TGCGCCAGCAGCCAAGAGGTCCAGGGTCGGTCCTACAATGAGCAGTTCTTC. The encoded protein is CASSQEVQGRSYNEQFF.

The chain combines TRBV4-1 with TRBJ2-5; 8 positions agree with TRBD1. CDR1 and CDR2 from the germline V gene are MGHRA and YSYEKL. The CDR3 length is 15 residues. J gave up 5 bases and V 3 bases, and 8 bases lay outside the gene matches. The CDR3 nucleotides are TGCGCCAGCAGCCAGGGCCCAGGGGGCCCGGAGACCCAGTACTTC. Translating it yields CASSQGPGGPETQYF.

V and J are TRBV6-1 and TRBJ1-3; TRBD1 might be the D (6 bases). This CDR3 is built from 17 residues. The V end lost 2 bases, the J end lost 0 bases, and 14 bases lay between the germline ends. Germline lookup yields CDR1 MNHNS and CDR2 SASEGT. The CDR3 nucleotides are TGTGCCAGCAGTGAAAGGGACACTAAATTCTCTGGAAACACCATATATTTT. Protein product: CASSERDTKFSGNTIYF.

The chain is built from TRBV2 and TRBJ2-7, with TRBD1 identical over 10 bases. Looked up from germline, CDR1 is SNHLY and CDR2 is FYNNEI. V dropped 8 bases and J dropped 2; count of bases not matched to a gene: 6. The CDR3 spans 14 residues. The CDR3 region is CASPAGQGAYEQYF. The CDR3 DNA is TGTGCCAGCCCTGCTGGACAGGGGGCCTACGAGCAGTACTTC.

This clone was recorded only once. The CDR3 DNA sequence: TGTGCCAGCAGCCCCCGGACAGGGATATATGGCTACACCTTC. Amino acid sequence: CASSPRTGIYGYTF. The chain carries TRBV3-1 (or the pseudogene TRBV3-2) and TRBJ1-2, with 8 bases fitting TRBD1. Trimming took 4 bases from V and 5 from J; bases not matched to a gene: 6. This CDR3 has 14 residues. CDR1 and CDR2 from the germline V gene are LGHDT and YNNKEL (reference sequence).

This rearrangement joins TRBV20-1 to TRBJ1-2; D gene ambiguous. CDR1 and CDR2 from the germline V gene are DFQATT and SNEGSKA (reference sequence). The CDR3 is made up of 13 amino acids. Trimming pared 3 bases from V and 3 bases from J, leaving 11 bases between. The CDR3: CSASSGVDYGYTF. CDR3 sequence (DNA): TGCAGTGCTAGTTCTGGAGTTGACTATGGCTACACCTTC.

The genes are TRBV28 and TRBJ1-5; D is undetermined. CDR1 is MDHEN, CDR2 SYDVKM, per germline. The CDR3 has 15 residues. V was cut by 3 bases and J by 0 bases, with 9 bases left in between. The CDR3: CASSLSTSSNQPQHF. Here the CDR3 DNA reads TGTGCCAGCAGTTTGTCGACAAGTAGCAATCAGCCCCAGCATTTT.

The rearrangement uses TRBV24-1 and TRBJ2-1, with 8 bases identical to TRBD2. J was trimmed by 8 bases and V by 6 bases; bases with no gene match: 14. This CDR3 is built from 16 residues. CDR1 KGHDR and CDR2 SFDVKD come from the germline V gene. CDR3 residues: CATSMSGSGRSDEQFF. CDR3 coding DNA: TGTGCCACCAGTATGAGCGGGAGTGGAAGGAGCGATGAGCAGTTCTTC.

This chain joins TRBV5-1 and TRBJ2-5; D gene unclear. Trimming shortened V by 4 bases and J by 2 bases, and 9 bases separated the two germline ends. The length of the CDR3 is 13 residues. Germline V CDR1 and CDR2: SGHRS, YFSETQ. As DNA, the CDR3 is TGCGCCAGCAGCCTAAAAACGCAAGAGACCCAGTACTTC. Protein sequence: CASSLKTQETQYF.

The chain uses TRBV28 and TRBJ2-7, with 7 bases aligning to TRBD1. The CDR3 is made up of 11 amino acids. With V trimmed by 7 bases and J by 7 bases, 4 bases remained unmatched. Looked up from germline, CDR1 is MDHEN and CDR2 is SYDVKM. CDR3: CASIQQGEQYF. In nucleotides, the CDR3 is TGTGCCAGCATCCAACAGGGGGAGCAGTACTTC.

The chain recombines TRBV7-8 with TRBJ1-1; D perhaps matches TRBD1 (5 bases). CDR1 and CDR2 (germline): SGHVS, FQNEAQ. This CDR3 is built from 16 residues. The germline V and J ends were trimmed by 5 bases and 0 bases, with 16 bases remaining between them. DNA for the CDR3: TGTGCCAGCAGCGTAGGCAGCTCGACAGTGAACACTGAAGCTTTCTTT. Protein sequence: CASSVGSSTVNTEAFF. The full variable domain, with the rest looked up from reference TRBV7-8 and TRBJ1-1, is GAGVSQSPRYKVAKRGQDVALRCDPISGHVSLFWYQQALGQGPEFLTYFQNEAQLDKSGLPSDRFFAERPEGSVSTLKIQRTQQEDSAVYLCASSVGSSTVNTEAFFGQGTRLTVV.

This chain uses TRBV5-1 with TRBJ2-7, with 7 bases aligning to TRBD1. The CDR3 runs 14 residues. The germline CDR1 and CDR2 sequences are SGHRS and YFSETQ. The junction had 6 bases not matched to a gene; V was cut back by 6 bases and J by 0 bases. The CDR3 protein is CASTGTASSYEQYF. Here the CDR3 DNA reads TGCGCCAGCACGGGGACAGCTAGCTCCTACGAGCAGTACTTC.